A single sample gave rise to the 9 T cell receptor beta chains below, sequenced in a study of blood T cell repertoires in COVID-19 (dated by TCRdb to about 2020). Library creation used the immunoSEQ multiplex PCR assay. As stored in TCRdb, this immuneACCESS dataset retains in-frame rearrangements with V and J assigned. A fraction of the clones does not appear; measured against another copy, unresolved V genes explain less than half of the discrepancy, and the remainder lacks a known reason. The sample data list under 400,000 clones, and 75% to 90% of these were observed just once. Of the sample, less than 3.5% falls within the top ten clones. Sequencing input: peripheral blood. Every receptor here comes from a woman aged 30 to 39 with COVID-19, enrolled during active disease.

The chain links TRBV19 to TRBJ2-1, with D tentatively TRBD2 (6 bases). V was trimmed by 4 bases and J by 5 bases, leaving 18 bases between them. The CDR3 totals 16 residues. The germline CDR1 and CDR2 sequences are LNHDA and SQIVND (reference sequence). As DNA, the CDR3 is TGTGCCAGTAGTACCACGAGCGGGCTAGGGGACAATGAGCAGTTCTTC. It specifies CASSTTSGLGDNEQFF.

This chain joins TRBV12-3 or TRBV12-4 and TRBJ1-2, with D possibly TRBD1 on 6 matching bases. The V end was cut by 2 bases, the J end by 8 bases, with 12 bases between. The CDR3 totals 13 residues. CDR3 DNA sequence: TGTGCCAGCAGTTTATCAGGGGCGGGCGGCTACACCTTC. The encoded protein is CASSLSGAGGYTF.

This clone was counted only a few times. The chain employs TRBV14 and TRBJ1-2, with 9 bases lining up with TRBD1. Losses at the gene ends were 1 base for V and 4 bases for J; bases not matched to a gene: 7. Germline CDR1 SGHDN, CDR2 FVKESK. The CDR3 contains 16 residues. Here the CDR3 DNA reads TGTGCCAGCAGCCAAGTCGGGACAGGGCCAATCTATGGCTACACCTTC. Encoded protein: CASSQVGTGPIYGYTF.

The chain combines TRBV27 with TRBJ1-2; D may be TRBD1 (6 bases). The CDR3 is 14 amino acids. Trimming removed 6 bases at V and 0 bases at J, with 11 bases between. Germline CDR1 MNHEY, CDR2 SMNVEV (reference sequence). In DNA, the CDR3 is TGTGCCAGCAGCCCCAGGGGCCCTAACTATGGCTACACCTTC. Translated: CASSPRGPNYGYTF.

The chain employs TRBV28 and TRBJ1-5; TRBD1 agrees at 7 bases. Trimming at V came to 7 bases and at J to 5 bases, leaving 11 bases not matched to a gene. Looked up from germline, CDR1 is MDHEN and CDR2 is SYDVKM. The CDR3 is 15 residues long. The DNA of the CDR3 is TGTGCCAGCAAGAGGGGGCAGGGAGGATATCAGCCCCAGCATTTT. This sequence encodes CASKRGQGGYQPQHF.

Only one count was recorded for this clone. The chain carries TRBV6-6 and TRBJ1-1, with 11 bases fitting TRBD1. CDR3 size: 18 residues. V dropped 5 bases and J dropped 2; count of bases not matched to a gene: 13. The germline CDR1 and CDR2 sequences are MNHNY and SVGAGI (reference sequence). CDR3 nucleotide sequence: TGTGCCAGCAGTCCCGTGGGACAGGGGGATACTCCTAACACTGAAGCTTTCTTT. It translates to CASSPVGQGDTPNTEAFF.

This sequence joins TRBV28 and TRBJ1-1, with a tentative D call TRBD1 (5 bases). The CDR3 loop spans 10 amino acids. The germline gives CDR1 MDHEN, CDR2 SYDVKM. CDR3 sequence reads: CASGRTEAFF. Here the CDR3 DNA reads TGTGCGTCAGGGAGGACTGAAGCTTTCTTT.

V and J are TRBV29-1 and TRBJ2-1; TRBD2 aligns across 10 bases. CDR1 and CDR2 (germline): SQVTM, ANQGSEA. V lost 6 bases, J lost 6 bases, and 11 bases stayed unmatched. The CDR3 loop spans 15 amino acids. The CDR3 DNA reads TGCAGCGTGACCCCTCTAGCGGGAGCCCGCAATGAGCAGTTCTTC. This codes for CSVTPLAGARNEQFF.

The genes are TRBV19 and TRBJ2-7, with 7 nucleotides matching TRBD1. Trimming took 3 bases from V and 3 from J; bases not matched to a gene: 5. Germline-derived CDR1 and CDR2 are LNHDA and SQIVND (reference sequence). This CDR3 is 14 amino acids long. CDR3 residues: CASSIRGQYYEQYF. In DNA form, the CDR3 reads TGTGCCAGTAGTATTAGGGGACAGTACTACGAGCAGTACTTC.